The rows below give T cell receptor beta chains drawn from one sample of a study of blood T cell repertoires in COVID-19. Sequencing was performed with immunoSEQ multiplex PCR; in TCRdb, only in-frame clones are kept and a portion is missing. The repertoire holds about 280,000 clones, with roughly 88% as singletons. The material sequenced was peripheral blood. The receptors come from a woman in her 70s with acute or convalescent COVID-19. The CDR3 runs from the conserved cysteine through the conserved F or W. D genes are given only for firm matches. Where a row states a size, it is once, few, many or the class of an expanded clone; other rows omit it.

v_gene,abundance,d_gene,j_gene,CDR3nt,CDR3aa
TRBV28,-,TRBD1,TRBJ2-7,TGTGCCAGCAGCAACCAAGGACAGGGTGGATACGAGCAGTACTTC,CASSNQGQGGYEQYF
TRBV4-1,-,-,TRBJ1-1,TGCGCCAGCAGCCAAGATCCGGGATCGAGGGTAGGGAACACTGAAGCTTTCTTT,CASSQDPGSRVGNTEAFF
TRBV3-1/TRBV3-2,-,TRBD1,TRBJ1-2,TGTGCCAGCAGCCAAGCCCAGGGGGCAGGCGGCTACACCTTC,CASSQAQGAGGYTF
TRBV5-1,few,-,TRBJ1-1,TGCGCCAGCAAAGAGGGGGTGAACACTGAAGCTTTCTTT,CASKEGVNTEAFF
TRBV2,-,TRBD1,TRBJ1-5,TGTGCCAGCACCGGGACAGGGGCCGGGGTTGGGCAGCCCCAGCATTTT,CASTGTGAGVGQPQHF
TRBV5-1,-,TRBD2,TRBJ2-5,TGCGCCAGCAGCATAACCGGGACTAGCGGGGGGCAAGAGACCCAGTACTTC,CASSITGTSGGQETQYF
TRBV19,-,-,TRBJ1-1,TGTGCCAGTACCTCGGACAGTCTGCGCGGGAACACTGAAGCTTTCTTT,CASTSDSLRGNTEAFF
TRBV5-6,-,TRBD2,TRBJ2-3,TGTGCCAGCAGCTCTCTGACTAGCCAGGGAGCAGATACGCAGTATTTT,CASSSLTSQGADTQYF
TRBV14,-,TRBD1,TRBJ1-2,TGTGCCAGCAGCCGGACAGGAATAAAGGTCTCGGATGGCTACACCTTC,CASSRTGIKVSDGYTF
TRBV6-5,once,-,TRBJ2-7,TGTGCCAGCAGCCGCGAGGGGGTAGGCGAGCAGCACTTC,CASSREGVGEQHF